The T cell receptor beta chain described here comes from a study of blood T cell repertoires in COVID-19. Study-level information: PBMCs, B-cell-depleted T cells, or T cells were the source of the cDNA or gDNA that made up the material.

Germline lookup yields CDR1 ENHRY and CDR2 SYGVKD. The CDR3 spans 14 residues. Trimming took 0 bases from V and 5 from J, leaving 7 bases between them. The protocol was immunoSEQ multiplex PCR, while the TCRdb copy is restricted to in-frame clones and leaves out a portion. The sample includes around 120,000 clones, around 85% seen only once; the top ten take 20% to 25%. Sequenced material: peripheral blood. The V and J genes are TRBV10-3 and TRBJ2-2, with D perhaps matching TRBD1 (6 bases). This sequence was found in a man aged 70-80 years with active or convalescent COVID-19. The CDR3 loop is CAISESGQTGELFF. In nucleotides, the CDR3 is TGTGCCATCAGTGAGTCAGGACAGACCGGGGAGCTGTTTTTT.